This T cell receptor beta chain stems from a study of T cells in Graves' hyperthyroidism and ophthalmopathy. Study-wide background: Before any treatment, at initial diagnosis, peripheral blood was collected. Whole-study results and caveats: Separating ophthalmopathy from stable hyperthyroidism was achieved by a 13 V-J model.

Details on this clonotype: Its antigen is currently unknown.

TCR beta CDR3 regions were amplified from RNA. During a first-round RT-PCR of the TCR CDR3, the HTBI primer set was used. MiXCR was run by TCRdb on the multiplex PCR reads, yielding one entry per CDR3 protein. This sample has some 700,000 distinct CDR3 sequences; around a sixth occur once, and the top ten carry 15% to 17%. V shed 7 bases and J shed 5 bases, with 8 bases lying between them. Germline CDR1 reads MDHEN; CDR2 reads SYDVKM. The CDR3 consists of 12 residues. Patients were excluded for uncontrolled infection, other autoimmune disease, pregnancy or lactation. This receptor was identified in a man in his forties or fifties with Graves' hyperthyroidism. This chain links TRBV28 with TRBJ2-2; no clear D. Input material: blood. The chain's CDR3 is CASTESTGELFF. The CDR3 DNA is TGTGCCAGCACCGAGAGTACCGGGGAGCTGTTTTTT.